A selection of T cell receptor beta chains follows, all from one sample in a study of Tregs in tolerant kidney transplant recipients. Clones were sequenced by immunoSEQ multiplex PCR, and TCRdb holds only the in-frame ones, with some missing. This sample has about 240,000 clones, with about 80% found just once. Material for sequencing was CD4+ T cells from blood. These TCRs come from a human donor in good health. Both conserved end residues are part of each CDR3. D genes are given only for firm matches. Size is stated for part of the rows, as once, few or many counts, or as a class when the clone is expanded.

>-|13|TRBJ2-1|TRBV21-1|few
TGTGCCAGCAGCGTTAATCTATTGAATGAGCAGTTCTTC
CASSVNLLNEQFF
>TRBD1|15|TRBJ2-2|TRBV30|-
TGTGCCGGGTCAGGGGGTGGGCGAGGCACCGGGGAGCTGTTTTTT
CAGSGGGRGTGELFF
>-|16|TRBJ2-2|TRBV6-5|-
TGTGCCAGCAGTTACACGGACAGATTGAACACCGGGGAGCTGTTTTTT
CASSYTDRLNTGELFF
>TRBD1|13|TRBJ1-2|TRBV5-1|-
TGCGCCAGCAGCCGGCAGGGGGACTATGGCTACACCTTC
CASSRQGDYGYTF
>-|13|TRBJ1-5|TRBV6-4|-
TGTGCCAGCAGTTCAACCTTGGGTCAGCCCCAGCATTTT
CASSSTLGQPQHF
>-|14|TRBJ1-4|TRBV5-1|-
TGCGCCAGCAGTTCACTATCAACTAATGAAAAACTGTTTTTT
CASSSLSTNEKLFF
>-|13|TRBJ2-7|TRBV2|-
TGTGCCAGCAGTGACAGGGGAATCTACGAGCAGTACTTC
CASSDRGIYEQYF
>-|15|TRBJ2-5|TRBV11-3|-
TGTGCCAGCAGCTCCGGGACCTCGCTGGGGCAGACCCAGTACTTC
CASSSGTSLGQTQYF
>-|16|TRBJ1-2|TRBV7-9|-
TGTGCCAGCAGCTTAGATCTAGGACGTGCTCTGGGCGGCTACACCTTC
CASSLDLGRALGGYTF
>TRBD1|15|TRBJ2-7|TRBV18|-
TGTGCCAGCTCACCGTCGGGACAGCTAATCTACGAGCAGTACTTC
CASSPSGQLIYEQYF
>TRBD2|14|TRBJ2-1|TRBV25-1|few
TGTGCCAGCAGCGTACGGGGGGCCTACAATGAGCAGTTCTTC
CASSVRGAYNEQFF
>TRBD1|14|TRBJ2-7|TRBV6-1|-
TGTGCCAGCAGTGAACGGACAGGGGCCTACGAGCAGTACTTC
CASSERTGAYEQYF
>-|15|TRBJ2-2|TRBV11-2|-
TGTGCCAGCAGCTTAGAAACCTTGGCCACCGGGGAGCTGTTTTTT
CASSLETLATGELFF
>-|12|TRBJ2-3|TRBV7-3|-
TGTGCCAGCAGCCACGGAGGAGATACGCAGTATTTT
CASSHGGDTQYF
>-|13|TRBJ1-5|TRBV2|-
TGTGCCAGCACCCTTGAGGGCAATCAGCCCCAGCATTTT
CASTLEGNQPQHF
>-|14|TRBJ2-7|TRBV6-5|once
TGTGCCAGCAGTTATGGTGGGAACTCCTACGAGCAGTACTTC
CASSYGGNSYEQYF
>-|15|TRBJ1-1|TRBV4-1|once
TGCGCCAGCCAACAGACCGGGACCATGAACACTGAAGCTTTCTTT
CASQQTGTMNTEAFF
>-|15|TRBJ1-2|TRBV4-2|-
TGTGCCAGCAGCCAGCGGGACACCGAGATCTATGGCTACACCTTC
CASSQRDTEIYGYTF
>TRBD2|18|TRBJ2-1|TRBV4-1|-
TGCGCCAGCAGCCCCGGACTAGCGGGAAGTTTCCGGTACAATGAGCAGTTCTTC
CASSPGLAGSFRYNEQFF
>-|13|TRBJ1-3|TRBV11-3|-
TGTGCCAGCAGCCACTCTTCTGGAAACACCATATATTTT
CASSHSSGNTIYF
>-|15|TRBJ2-2|TRBV5-1|few
TGCGCCAGCAGCTTGGCCCCATTGGAAACCGGGGAGCTGTTTTTT
CASSLAPLETGELFF
>TRBD2|14|TRBJ2-1|TRBV6-5|few
TGTGCCAGCAGCCTAGCGGGGGGGGACAATGAGCAGTTCTTC
CASSLAGGDNEQFF
>TRBD2|17|TRBJ2-1|TRBV5-1|-
TGCGCCAGCAGCTTCGGACTAGCGGGGGAGGTCTACAATGAGCAGTTCTTC
CASSFGLAGEVYNEQFF
>-|11|TRBJ1-2|TRBV2|-
TGTGCCAGTCAAAGGGTAGAGGGCTACACCTTC
CASQRVEGYTF
>-|15|TRBJ2-2|TRBV27|few
TGTGCCAGCAGTTTAGGAAGGGCGAGCACCGGGGAGCTGTTTTTT
CASSLGRASTGELFF
>-|15|TRBJ1-1|TRBV6-1|-
TGTGCCAGCAGTGCCCTAGGGACAACCGGGACTGAAGCTTTCTTT
CASSALGTTGTEAFF
>TRBD1|14|TRBJ2-2|TRBV27|-
TGTGCCAGCGGGCGACAGGGGCGGGCCGGGGAGCTGTTTTTT
CASGRQGRAGELFF
>-|16|TRBJ2-7|TRBV30|once
TGTGCCTGGAGTGTAGGCAGGAGACAACTTTCCTACGAGCAGTACTTC
CAWSVGRRQLSYEQYF
>-|15|TRBJ2-3|TRBV11-3|-
TGTGCCAGCAGCTTAGCCCGGGGGAGGTCAGATACGCAGTATTTT
CASSLARGRSDTQYF
>-|15|TRBJ2-2|TRBV5-1|-
TGCGCCAGCAGCTTGGTCAGTACCGGCACCGGGGAGCTGTTTTTT
CASSLVSTGTGELFF
>-|15|TRBJ1-1|TRBV6-5|-
TGTGCCAGCAGTTACTCGACGGTTTTGAACACTGAAGCTTTCTTT
CASSYSTVLNTEAFF
>TRBD1|18|TRBJ1-5|TRBV7-9|few
TGTGCCAGCAGCTTAGCGAATTATAGGGACAGGGGAGGTCAGCCCCAGCATTTT
CASSLANYRDRGGQPQHF
>-|16|TRBJ2-3|TRBV11-1|-
TGTGCCAGCAGCTTAACCCTGGCAGGGAGCACAGATACGCAGTATTTT
CASSLTLAGSTDTQYF
>TRBD2|14|TRBJ2-7|TRBV6-5|-
TGTGCCAGCAGGAGACTAGCGACAAGTACCGAGCAGTACTTC
CASRRLATSTEQYF
>TRBD2|15|TRBJ2-3|TRBV7-6|-
TGTGCCAGCAGCTTAGGGTCAGCGGGGGGGTTCACGCAGTATTTT
CASSLGSAGGFTQYF
>-|13|TRBJ1-5|TRBV5-1|-
TGCGCCAGCAGCTTGGAAGGAATTGAGCCCCAGCATTTT
CASSLEGIEPQHF
>TRBD1|14|TRBJ1-1|TRBV6-1|-
TGTGCCAGCAGTAGACAGGGGGTGAACACTGAAGCTTTCTTT
CASSRQGVNTEAFF
>-|13|TRBJ2-1|TRBV7-2|once
TGTGCCAGCAGCTCGACTATAAACAATGAGCAGTTCTTC
CASSSTINNEQFF
>-|14|TRBJ1-5|TRBV27|-
TGTGCCAGCAGTTCCGGCCAGGCCAATCAGCCCCAGCATTTT
CASSSGQANQPQHF
>TRBD2|15|TRBJ2-3|TRBV6-5|-
TGTGCCAGCAGTTACGGGACTAGGCGCACAGATACGCAGTATTTT
CASSYGTRRTDTQYF
>-|12|TRBJ1-2|TRBV19|-
TGTGCCAGTAGTCTACGACAGTATGGCTACACCTTC
CASSLRQYGYTF
>-|14|TRBJ1-3|TRBV4-1|-
TGCGCCAGCAGCCAGGAAGCCTCTGGAAACACCATATATTTT
CASSQEASGNTIYF